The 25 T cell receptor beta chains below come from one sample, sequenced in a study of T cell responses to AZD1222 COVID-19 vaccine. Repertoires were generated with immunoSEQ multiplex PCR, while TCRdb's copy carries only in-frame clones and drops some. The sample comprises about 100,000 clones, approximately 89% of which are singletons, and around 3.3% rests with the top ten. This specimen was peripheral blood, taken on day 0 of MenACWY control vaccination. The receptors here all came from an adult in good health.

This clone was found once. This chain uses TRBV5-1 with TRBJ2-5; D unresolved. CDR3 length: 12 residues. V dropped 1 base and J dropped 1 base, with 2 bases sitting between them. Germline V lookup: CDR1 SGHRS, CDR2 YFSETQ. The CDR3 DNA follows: TGCGCCAGCAGCTTGACCCAAGAGACCCAGTACTTC. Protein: CASSLTQETQYF.

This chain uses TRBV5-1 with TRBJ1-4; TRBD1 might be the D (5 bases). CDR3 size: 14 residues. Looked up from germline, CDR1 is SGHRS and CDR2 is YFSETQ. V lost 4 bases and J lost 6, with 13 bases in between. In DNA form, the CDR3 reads TGCGCCAGCAGCGGACACGGCGGGGATGAAAAACTGTTTTTT. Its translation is CASSGHGGDEKLFF.

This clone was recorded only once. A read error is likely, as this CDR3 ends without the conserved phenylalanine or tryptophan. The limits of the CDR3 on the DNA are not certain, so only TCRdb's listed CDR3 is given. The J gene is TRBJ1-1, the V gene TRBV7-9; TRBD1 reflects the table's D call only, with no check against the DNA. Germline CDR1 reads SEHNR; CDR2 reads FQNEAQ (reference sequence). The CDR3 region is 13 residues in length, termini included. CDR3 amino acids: CASSLVLTGGPQY.

The DNA of the CDR3 is TGTGCCAGCAGCTGGACGGATTCACCCCTCCACTTT. Its protein product is CASSWTDSPLHF. This chain uses TRBV3-1 (or the pseudogene TRBV3-2) with TRBJ1-6; D is unresolved. Germline V gene data show CDR1 as LGHDT and CDR2 as YNNKEL (reference sequence). This CDR3 spans 12 amino acids. V lost 5 bases, J lost 8 bases, and 7 bases lay in between.

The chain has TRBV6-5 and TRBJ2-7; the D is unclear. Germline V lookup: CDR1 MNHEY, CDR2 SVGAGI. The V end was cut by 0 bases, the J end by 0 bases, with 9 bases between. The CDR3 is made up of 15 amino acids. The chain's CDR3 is CASSYSFTDSYEQYF. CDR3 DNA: TGTGCCAGCAGTTACTCGTTTACAGACTCCTACGAGCAGTACTTC.

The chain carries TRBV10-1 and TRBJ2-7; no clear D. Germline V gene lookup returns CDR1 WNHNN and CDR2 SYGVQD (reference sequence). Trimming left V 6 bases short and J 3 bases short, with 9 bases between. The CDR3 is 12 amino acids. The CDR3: CASRDQNYEQYF. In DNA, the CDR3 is TGCGCCAGCAGAGACCAGAACTACGAGCAGTACTTC.

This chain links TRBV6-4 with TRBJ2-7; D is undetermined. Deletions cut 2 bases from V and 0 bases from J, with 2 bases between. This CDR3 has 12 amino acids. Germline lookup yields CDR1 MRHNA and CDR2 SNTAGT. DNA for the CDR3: TGTGCCAGCAGTGACCCCTCCTACGAGCAGTACTTC. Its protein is CASSDPSYEQYF.

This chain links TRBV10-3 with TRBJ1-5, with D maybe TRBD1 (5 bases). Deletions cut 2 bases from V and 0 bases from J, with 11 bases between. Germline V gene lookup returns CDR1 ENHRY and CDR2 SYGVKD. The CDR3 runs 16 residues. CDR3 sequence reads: CAISETGPDSNQPQHF. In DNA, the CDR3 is TGTGCCATCAGTGAGACGGGACCGGATAGCAATCAGCCCCAGCATTTT.

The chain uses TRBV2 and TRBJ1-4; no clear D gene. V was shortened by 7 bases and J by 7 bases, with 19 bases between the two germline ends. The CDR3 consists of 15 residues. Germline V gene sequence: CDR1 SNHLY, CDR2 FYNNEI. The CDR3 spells CASTVRSDSGEKLFF. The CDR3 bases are TGTGCCAGCACCGTGAGGTCGGACTCGGGTGAAAAACTGTTTTTT.

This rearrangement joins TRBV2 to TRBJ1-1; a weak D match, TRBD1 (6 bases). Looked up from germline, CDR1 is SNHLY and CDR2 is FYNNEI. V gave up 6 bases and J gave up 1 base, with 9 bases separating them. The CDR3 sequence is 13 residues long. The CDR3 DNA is TGTGCCAGCAGGGACAGTCAGAACACTGAAGCTTTCTTT. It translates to CASRDSQNTEAFF.

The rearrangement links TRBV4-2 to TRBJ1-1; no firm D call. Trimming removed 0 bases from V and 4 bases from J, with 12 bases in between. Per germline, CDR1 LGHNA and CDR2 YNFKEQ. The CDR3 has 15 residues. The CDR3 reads CASSQEEGSATEAFF. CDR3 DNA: TGTGCCAGCAGCCAAGAGGAGGGTTCGGCCACTGAAGCTTTCTTT.

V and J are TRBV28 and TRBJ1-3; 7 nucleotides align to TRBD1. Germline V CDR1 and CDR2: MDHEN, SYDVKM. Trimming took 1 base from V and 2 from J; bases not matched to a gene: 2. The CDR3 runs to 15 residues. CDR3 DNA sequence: TGTGCCAGCAGTTTATTACAGGGGACTGGAAACACCATATATTTT. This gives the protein CASSLLQGTGNTIYF.

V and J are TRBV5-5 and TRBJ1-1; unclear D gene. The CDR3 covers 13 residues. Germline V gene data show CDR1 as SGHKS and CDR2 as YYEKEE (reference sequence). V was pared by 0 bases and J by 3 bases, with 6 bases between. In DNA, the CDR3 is TGTGCCAGCAGCTTGGATCTTCACACTGAAGCTTTCTTT. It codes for CASSLDLHTEAFF.

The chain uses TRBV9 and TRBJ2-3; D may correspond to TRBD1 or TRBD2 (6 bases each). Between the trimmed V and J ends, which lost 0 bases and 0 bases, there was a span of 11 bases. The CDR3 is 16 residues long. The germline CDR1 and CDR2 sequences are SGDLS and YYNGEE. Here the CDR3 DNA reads TGTGCCAGCAGCGTAGACGGGGGCGATAGCACAGATACGCAGTATTTT. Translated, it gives CASSVDGGDSTDTQYF.

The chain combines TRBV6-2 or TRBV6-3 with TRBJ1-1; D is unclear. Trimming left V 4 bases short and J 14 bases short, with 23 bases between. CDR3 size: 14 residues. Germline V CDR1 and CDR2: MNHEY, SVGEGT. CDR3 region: CASSSAERRAEGFF. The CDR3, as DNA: TGTGCCAGCAGTTCGGCCGAGAGGAGGGCGGAAGGGTTCTTT.

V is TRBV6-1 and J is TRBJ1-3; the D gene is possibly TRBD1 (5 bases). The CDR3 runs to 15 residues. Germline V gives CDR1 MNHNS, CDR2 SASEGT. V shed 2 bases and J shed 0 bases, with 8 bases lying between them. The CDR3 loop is CASSEWRGSGNTIYF. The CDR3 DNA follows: TGTGCCAGCAGTGAATGGAGGGGCTCTGGAAACACCATATATTTT.

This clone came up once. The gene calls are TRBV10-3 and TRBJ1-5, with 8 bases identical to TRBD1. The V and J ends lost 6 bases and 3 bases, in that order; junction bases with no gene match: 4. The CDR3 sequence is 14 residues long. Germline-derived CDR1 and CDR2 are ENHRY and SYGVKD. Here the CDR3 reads CAISAGQDNQPQHF. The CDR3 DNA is TGTGCCATCAGCGCGGGACAGGACAATCAGCCCCAGCATTTT.

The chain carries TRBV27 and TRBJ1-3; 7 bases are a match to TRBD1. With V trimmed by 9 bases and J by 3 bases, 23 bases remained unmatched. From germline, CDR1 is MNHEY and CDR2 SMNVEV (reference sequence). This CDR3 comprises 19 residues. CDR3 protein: CARAGASKMEGASGNTIYF. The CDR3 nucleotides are TGTGCCAGGGCGGGTGCCAGCAAGATGGAGGGGGCGAGTGGAAACACCATATATTTT.

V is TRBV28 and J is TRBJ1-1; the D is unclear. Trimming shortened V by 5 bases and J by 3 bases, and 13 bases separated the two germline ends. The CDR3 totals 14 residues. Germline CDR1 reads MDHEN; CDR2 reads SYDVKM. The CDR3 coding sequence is TGTGCCAGCAGTATCCCCTCCCTGGACACTGAAGCTTTCTTT. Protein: CASSIPSLDTEAFF.

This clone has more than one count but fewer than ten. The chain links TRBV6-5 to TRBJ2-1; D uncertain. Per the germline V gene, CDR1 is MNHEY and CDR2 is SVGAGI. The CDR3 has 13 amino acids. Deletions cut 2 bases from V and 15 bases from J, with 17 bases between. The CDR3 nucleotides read TGTGCCAGCAGTTACGATCCGAAATACCCTAGGTTCTTC. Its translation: CASSYDPKYPRFF.

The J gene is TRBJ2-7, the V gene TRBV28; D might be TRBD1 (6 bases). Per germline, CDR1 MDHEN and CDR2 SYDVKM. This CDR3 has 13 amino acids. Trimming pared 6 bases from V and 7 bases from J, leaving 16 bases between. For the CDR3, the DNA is TGTGCCAGCAGGCTGGGGACACTCGCGGAGCAGTACTTC. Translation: CASRLGTLAEQYF.

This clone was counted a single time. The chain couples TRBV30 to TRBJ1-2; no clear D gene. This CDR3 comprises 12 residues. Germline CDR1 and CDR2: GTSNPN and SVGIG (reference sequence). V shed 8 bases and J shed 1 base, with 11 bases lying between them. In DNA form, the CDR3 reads TGTGCCCAGTTGTCCGATAACTATGGCTACACCTTC. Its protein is CAQLSDNYGYTF.

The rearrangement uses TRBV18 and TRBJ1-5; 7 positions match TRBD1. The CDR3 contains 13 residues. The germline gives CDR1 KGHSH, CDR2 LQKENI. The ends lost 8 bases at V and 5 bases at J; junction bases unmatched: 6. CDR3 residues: CASTTGRDQPQHF. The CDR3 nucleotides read TGTGCCAGCACGACAGGGAGGGATCAGCCCCAGCATTTT.

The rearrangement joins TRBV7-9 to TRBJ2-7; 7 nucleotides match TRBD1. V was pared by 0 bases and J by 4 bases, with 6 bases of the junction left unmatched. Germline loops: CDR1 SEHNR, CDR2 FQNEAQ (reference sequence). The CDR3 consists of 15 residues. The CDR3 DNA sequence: TGTGCCAGCAGCTTAGCTATAGGCAGGGGGTACGAGCAGTACTTC. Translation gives CASSLAIGRGYEQYF.

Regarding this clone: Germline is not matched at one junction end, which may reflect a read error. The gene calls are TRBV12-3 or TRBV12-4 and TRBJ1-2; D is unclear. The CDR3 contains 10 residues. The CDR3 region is CASGFGPDTF. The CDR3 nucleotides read TGTGCCAGCGGTTTCGGGCCGGACACCTTC.